A selection of T cell receptor beta chains follows, all from one sample in a study of blood T cell repertoires in COVID-19. This table comes from immunoSEQ multiplex PCR, and its TCRdb copy is limited to in-frame clones, with some not included. This sample carries about 280,000 clones, roughly 85% of them seen once, and the ten largest clones take around 10%. The sequencing sample was made of peripheral blood. These receptors were obtained from a woman aged 45-65 years who had recovered from COVID-19. The CDR3 runs from the conserved cysteine through the conserved F or W. The D gene is left open where the match is weak. For some rows the clone size is stated as once, few or many, or as a class when expanded; others skip it.

TRBJ2-5 | . | TRBD1 | TRBV10-3 | CAISGGTGEETQYF | TGTGCCATCAGTGGCGGGACAGGGGAGGAGACCCAGTACTTC
TRBJ2-1 | . | . | TRBV4-3 | CASSQELSNEQFF | TGCGCCAGCAGCCAAGAACTTTCCAATGAGCAGTTCTTC
TRBJ1-6 | . | TRBD1 | TRBV2 | CASRPGTGYSPLHF | TGTGCCAGCAGGCCCGGGACAGGGTATTCACCCCTCCACTTT
TRBJ1-1 | . | TRBD1 | TRBV7-3 | CASRVQGDTEAFF | TGTGCCAGCAGGGTACAGGGGGACACTGAAGCTTTCTTT
TRBJ2-5 | . | TRBD1 | TRBV19 | CASTSTGGSAETQYF | TGTGCCAGTACCTCGACAGGGGGCTCAGCAGAGACCCAGTACTTC
TRBJ2-5 | . | TRBD2 | TRBV25-1 | CASSLGTSGGGTQYF | TGTGCCAGCAGCCTCGGGACTAGCGGGGGGGGGACCCAGTACTTC
TRBJ2-5 | . | . | TRBV12-3/TRBV12-4 | CASRWGVGETQYF | TGTGCCAGCAGGTGGGGGGTGGGAGAGACCCAGTACTTC
TRBJ2-3 | . | TRBD1 | TRBV4-2 | CASSQDYRGGTDTQYF | TGTGCCAGCAGCCAAGATTACAGGGGCGGCACAGATACGCAGTATTTT
TRBJ2-5 | . | TRBD1 | TRBV7-2 | CASSLAGTGSQETQYF | TGTGCCAGCAGCTTAGCGGGGACAGGGTCCCAAGAGACCCAGTACTTC
TRBJ2-1 | few | TRBD2 | TRBV7-6 | CASSLGPKRGFNEQFF | TGTGCCAGCAGCTTAGGCCCTAAGCGGGGCTTCAATGAGCAGTTCTTC
TRBJ2-2 | . | . | TRBV7-8 | CASSLGFKGDTGELFF | TGTGCCAGCAGCTTAGGGTTCAAAGGGGACACCGGGGAGCTGTTTTTT
TRBJ1-4 | . | . | TRBV29-1 | CSGRRGVAEKLFF | TGCAGCGGTCGGCGGGGGGTGGCCGAAAAACTGTTTTTT
TRBJ1-5 | . | . | TRBV4-3 | CASSQDAGWYNQPQHF | TGCGCCAGCAGCCAAGATGCAGGGTGGTACAATCAGCCCCAGCATTTT
TRBJ2-3 | . | . | TRBV6-4 | CASSDSTRPQDTQYF | TGTGCCAGCAGTGACTCGACCAGGCCGCAAGATACGCAGTATTTT
TRBJ1-6 | once | . | TRBV6-5 | CASSYGARISPLHF | TGTGCCAGCAGTTACGGGGCACGGATTTCACCCCTCCACTTT
TRBJ2-7 | . | TRBD1 | TRBV2 | CASSVDRGAYEQYF | TGTGCCAGCAGTGTAGACAGGGGGGCCTACGAGCAGTACTTC
TRBJ2-7 | . | TRBD1 | TRBV4-1 | CASSQSGSGGYYEQYF | TGCGCCAGCAGCCAAAGTGGCTCAGGGGGATACTACGAGCAGTACTTC
TRBJ2-7 | . | TRBD2 | TRBV5-5 | CASSSPSGSYEQYF | TGTGCCAGCAGCTCGCCTAGCGGCTCCTACGAGCAGTACTTC
TRBJ2-7 | . | TRBD1 | TRBV5-6 | CASSSTGVYEQYF | TGTGCCAGCAGCTCCACAGGGGTCTACGAGCAGTACTTC
TRBJ2-3 | . | . | TRBV27 | CASSRQGTQYF | TGTGCCAGCAGTCGGCAGGGTACGCAGTATTTT
TRBJ1-6 | few | . | TRBV2 | CASIGQGYSPLHF | TGTGCCAGCATAGGGCAGGGTTATTCACCCCTCCACTTT
TRBJ1-2 | . | . | TRBV19 | CASSDAGNYGYTF | TGTGCCAGTAGCGATGCGGGGAACTATGGCTACACCTTC
TRBJ1-2 | few | . | TRBV14 | CASSPLGGASGYTF | TGTGCCAGCAGCCCCCTCGGAGGGGCCTCTGGCTACACCTTC
TRBJ2-3 | . | TRBD2 | TRBV7-3 | CASSTAGVRGDTQYF | TGTGCCAGCAGCACAGCGGGGGTCAGAGGAGATACGCAGTATTTT
TRBJ1-2 | . | TRBD1 | TRBV24-1 | CATSEGTGIYGYTF | TGTGCCACCAGTGAAGGGACAGGCATCTATGGCTACACCTTC
TRBJ1-1 | once | TRBD1 | TRBV5-4 | CASSLGTGITEAFF | TGTGCCAGCAGCTTGGGGACAGGGATCACTGAAGCTTTCTTT
TRBJ1-2 | . | TRBD1 | TRBV5-4 | CASSNTDRGHGYTF | TGTGCCAGCAGCAACACAGACAGGGGGCATGGCTACACCTTC
TRBJ1-4 | . | TRBD1 | TRBV4-3 | CASSQNTGANEKLFF | TGCGCCAGCAGCCAGAACACAGGGGCAAACGAAAAACTGTTTTTT
TRBJ2-1 | medium-sized | TRBD1 | TRBV19 | CASSQTGGSYNEQFF | TGTGCCAGTAGTCAAACAGGGGGGTCCTACAATGAGCAGTTCTTC
TRBJ2-7 | . | TRBD1 | TRBV29-1 | CSVSPGQGANEQYF | TGCAGCGTTTCTCCGGGACAGGGGGCCAACGAGCAGTACTTC
TRBJ2-1 | . | TRBD2 | TRBV4-3 | CASPRTSRHNEQFF | TGCGCCAGCCCTCGGACTAGTCGGCACAATGAGCAGTTCTTC
TRBJ2-3 | . | . | TRBV29-1 | CSVEPVGGDTQYF | TGCAGCGTTGAACCTGTGGGGGGAGATACGCAGTATTTT
TRBJ2-7 | . | TRBD1 | TRBV19 | CASSIQDRGGEQYF | TGTGCCAGTAGTATACAAGACAGGGGGGGCGAGCAGTACTTC
TRBJ1-1 | once | TRBD1 | TRBV4-2 | CASSQDGQVNTEAFF | TGTGCCAGCAGCCAAGATGGACAGGTGAACACTGAAGCTTTCTTT
TRBJ2-7 | . | TRBD1 | TRBV7-8 | CASSQGATSGEQYF | TGTGCCAGCAGCCAGGGGGCGACAAGTGGCGAGCAGTACTTC
TRBJ1-1 | . | TRBD1 | TRBV4-1 | CASSQSGTGRAFF | TGCGCCAGCAGCCAATCCGGGACAGGGAGAGCTTTCTTT
TRBJ2-3 | . | TRBD2 | TRBV5-1 | CASSFSGSAADTQYF | TGCGCCAGCAGCTTTAGCGGGAGCGCAGCAGATACGCAGTATTTT
TRBJ2-3 | few | TRBD2 | TRBV11-3 | CASSQGLAGWNTQYF | TGTGCCAGCAGCCAAGGACTAGCGGGATGGAATACGCAGTATTTT
TRBJ1-2 | . | . | TRBV6-5 | CASSYSVQYGYTF | TGTGCCAGCAGTTACTCGGTACAGTATGGCTACACCTTC
TRBJ2-5 | . | TRBD2 | TRBV5-4 | CASSLPAGGGETQYF | TGTGCCAGCAGCTTACCAGCGGGGGGAGGGGAGACCCAGTACTTC
TRBJ1-2 | . | TRBD1 | TRBV7-2 | CASSLVYGTGHGYTF | TGTGCCAGCAGCTTAGTCTATGGGACAGGGCATGGCTACACCTTC
TRBJ2-7 | . | . | TRBV7-2 | CASSLARGYEQYF | TGTGCCAGCAGCTTAGCGCGCGGGTACGAGCAGTACTTC
TRBJ2-5 | . | TRBD2 | TRBV7-3 | CASSNQAGGIETQYF | TGTGCCAGCAGCAACCAAGCGGGGGGGATTGAGACCCAGTACTTC
TRBJ2-1 | few | TRBD1 | TRBV5-4 | CASSLAGTGWQNEQFF | TGTGCCAGCAGCTTGGCCGGGACAGGGTGGCAAAATGAGCAGTTCTTC
TRBJ1-2 | . | TRBD1 | TRBV7-2 | CASSSGQGGGYTF | TGTGCCAGCAGCTCAGGACAGGGTGGTGGCTACACCTTC
TRBJ2-2 | . | . | TRBV27 | CASSLSFRTGELFF | TGTGCCAGCAGTTTATCGTTCCGCACCGGGGAGCTGTTTTTT
TRBJ1-5 | . | . | TRBV27 | CASSPRTLSQGQPQHF | TGTGCCAGCAGCCCGAGGACCCTGAGTCAGGGGCAGCCCCAGCATTTT
TRBJ2-7 | . | TRBD1 | TRBV28 | CASAKQGSGQYF | TGTGCCAGCGCCAAACAGGGGTCGGGGCAGTACTTC
TRBJ1-1 | once | . | TRBV4-1 | CASSQPTTGNTEAFF | TGCGCCAGCAGCCAACCCACCACAGGGAACACTGAAGCTTTCTTT
TRBJ2-1 | many | . | TRBV6-2/TRBV6-3 | CASSYLSAYNEQFF | TGTGCCAGCAGTTACTTGAGCGCCTACAATGAGCAGTTCTTC
TRBJ2-5 | . | TRBD1 | TRBV7-3 | CASSAGQGRETQYF | TGTGCCAGCAGCGCCGGACAGGGGAGGGAGACCCAGTACTTC
TRBJ1-5 | . | TRBD1 | TRBV19 | CASSIQGQASNQPQHF | TGTGCCAGTAGTATACAGGGACAGGCTAGCAATCAGCCCCAGCATTTT
TRBJ2-7 | . | . | TRBV6-5 | CASKVGGENAYEQYF | TGTGCCAGCAAGGTTGGCGGGGAAAATGCCTACGAGCAGTACTTC